This T cell receptor beta chain stems from a study of blood T cell repertoires in COVID-19. The overall study: The United States, Italy and Spain supplied acute and convalescent COVID-19 samples. Sources were T cells, B-cell-depleted T cells, or PBMCs; the material itself was cDNA or gDNA.

Original analysis: Estimated nucleated cell counts came from reference gene primer amplification. Data came from immunoSEQ multiplex PCR; TCRdb stores just in-frame clones and leaves some out. V, J and clone size reflect that table, while D and trimming were determined from the DNA. The table has 52,000 or so clones, about 92% seen once. The V and J ends lost 3 bases and 1 base, in that order; junction bases with no gene match: 6. Germline CDR1 and CDR2: LNHNV and YYDKDF (reference sequence). CDR3 length equals 17 residues. Material: peripheral blood. This rearrangement joins TRBV15 to TRBJ2-5, with 12 bases that match TRBD2. The sequence came from a human donor in a cohort sampled during active COVID-19. CDR3 amino acids: CATSSYGTSGRQETQYF. The CDR3 DNA follows: TGTGCCACCAGCAGTTACGGGACTAGCGGGCGCCAAGAGACCCAGTACTTC.